Following are 12 T cell receptor beta chains from one sample sequenced in a study of graft-versus-host responses after intestinal transplantation. TCRdb's copy holds only in-frame clones and misses some; the assay was immunoSEQ multiplex PCR. This sample has 84,000 or so clones, with just under 95% found just once. Which antigens these TCRs recognize remains unknown. The sequencing used unstimulated CD8+ T cells sorted from spleen or lymph node cells, collected before transplant. The receptor set was obtained from a human donor who was the organ donor for an intestinal transplant.

This chain joins TRBV29-1 and TRBJ2-1; no clear D gene. Germline-derived CDR1 and CDR2 are SQVTM and ANQGSEA. Trimming took 7 bases from V and 5 from J, leaving 18 bases between them. CDR3 size: 14 residues. For the CDR3, the DNA is TGCAGCGCCGCTGCGACTGCAGAGGACAATGAGCAGTTCTTC. Its protein product is CSAAATAEDNEQFF.

The rearrangement links TRBV6-5 to TRBJ2-5, with TRBD2 as a possible D gene (5 bases). The germline CDR1 and CDR2 sequences are MNHEY and SVGAGI. V lost 0 bases and J lost 4, with 12 bases in between. The CDR3 sequence is 15 residues long. CDR3 sequence reads: CASSYSWAEGETQYF. The CDR3 nucleotides are TGTGCCAGCAGTTACTCGTGGGCAGAGGGAGAGACCCAGTACTTC.

The chain recombines TRBV21-1 with TRBJ2-7; TRBD1, the D gene given by the table, was not confirmed from the DNA. TRBV21-1 is termed a pseudogene. CDR3 size: 14 residues. CDR3 sequence (DNA): TGTGCCAGCAGCGGACAGGGACTCCCCTACGAGCAGTACTTC. It yields the protein CASSGQGLPYEQYF.

The CDR3 protein is CASSVGWTSGTYEQYF. The CDR3 DNA is TGTGCCAGCAGCGTAGGATGGACTAGCGGTACCTACGAGCAGTACTTC. The V call is TRBV9, the J call TRBJ2-7; 10 bases map to TRBD2. CDR1 is SGDLS and CDR2 is YYNGEE in the germline V gene. J gave up 2 bases and V 0 bases, and 5 bases lay outside the gene matches. This CDR3 comprises 16 residues. Combining the CDR3 with reference TRBV9 and TRBJ2-7 gives the whole variable domain DSGVTQTPKHLITATGQRVTLRCSPRSGDLSVYWYQQSLDQGLQFLIQYYNGEERAKGNILERFSAQQFPDLHSELNLSSLELGDSALYFCASSVGWTSGTYEQYFGPGTRLTVT.

The table lists this clone with a few counts. The chain carries TRBV19 and TRBJ1-1; maybe TRBD1 (6 bases). This CDR3 comprises 13 residues. Germline V gene lookup returns CDR1 LNHDA and CDR2 SQIVND (reference sequence). V lost 3 bases and J 1 base, leaving 6 bases between the germline ends. The CDR3 DNA reads TGTGCCAGTAGTATGGGGGCGAACACTGAAGCTTTCTTT. Its translation: CASSMGANTEAFF. The whole variable domain, remainder taken from reference TRBV19 and TRBJ1-1, is DGGITQSPKYLFRKEGQNVTLSCEQNLNHDAMYWYRQDPGQGLRLIYYSQIVNDFQKGDIAEGYSVSREKKESFPLTVTSAQKNPTAFYLCASSMGANTEAFFGQGTRLTVV.

J is TRBJ2-5 and V is TRBV4-2; 8 nucleotides match TRBD2. Germline CDR1 and CDR2: LGHNA and YNFKEQ. Trimming removed 0 bases from V and 0 bases from J; junction bases left unmatched: 6. This CDR3 region has 17 residues. DNA for the CDR3: TGTGCCAGCAGCCAAGACGGGACTAGGGAGTACCAAGAGACCCAGTACTTC. It translates to CASSQDGTREYQETQYF.

The rearrangement uses TRBV5-4 and TRBJ1-2, with D possibly matching TRBD1 (5 bases). This CDR3 spans 16 amino acids. The V gene lost 3 bases and the J gene lost 8 bases, with 23 bases spanning the gap. Germline V gene sequence: CDR1 SGHNT, CDR2 YYREEE (reference sequence). The CDR3 nucleotides are TGTGCCAGCAGCTGCGGCAGATGTCCCAGGGCTCGGGGCTACACCTTC. It yields the protein CASSCGRCPRARGYTF.

The chain recombines TRBV27 with TRBJ1-6; D remains ambiguous. The length of the CDR3 is 13 residues. V lost 4 bases to trimming and J lost 12 bases, with 13 bases between them. Per germline, CDR1 MNHEY and CDR2 SMNVEV (reference sequence). In DNA, the CDR3 is TGTGCCAGCAGTTCCAATACCGGGGTACCCCTCCACTTT. Its protein product is CASSSNTGVPLHF.

This clone has a handful of counts. The chain employs TRBV30 and TRBJ1-5; D is undetermined. The germline CDR1 and CDR2 sequences are GTSNPN and SVGIG (reference sequence). The CDR3 is made up of 15 amino acids. V lost 0 bases and J 7 bases, leaving 16 bases between the germline ends. DNA of the CDR3: TGTGCCTGGAGTGTACGGGTTTCGGGGAACCAGCCCCAGCATTTT. It yields the protein CAWSVRVSGNQPQHF.

This sequence joins TRBV11-2 and TRBJ1-2; the D gene is possibly TRBD1 (6 bases). This CDR3 is built from 14 residues. The germline gives CDR1 SGHAT, CDR2 FQNNGV. Trimming pared 1 base from V and 8 bases from J, leaving 14 bases between. In DNA, the CDR3 is TGTGCCAGCAGCTTAGGGCAGGGGTATGGGGGCTACACCTTC. This encodes CASSLGQGYGGYTF.

The chain carries TRBV2 and TRBJ2-7, with D perhaps matching TRBD1 (8 bases). V shed 9 bases and J shed 6 bases, with 21 bases lying between them. CDR3 length equals 14 residues. Germline lookup yields CDR1 SNHLY and CDR2 FYNNEI. Written as DNA, the CDR3 is TGTGCCAGGGGAGAAACCACAGGGGGGGTCGAGCAGTACTTC. The encoded protein is CARGETTGGVEQYF.

The rearrangement uses TRBV6-1 and TRBJ2-7; TRBD1 matches 10 bases. The V segment lost 4 bases and the J segment 5 bases; nucleotides outside the gene matches: 8. CDR3 length: 15 residues. Germline lookup yields CDR1 MNHNS and CDR2 SASEGT. The CDR3: CASSGGDRGRNEQYF. The CDR3 DNA is TGTGCCAGCAGTGGAGGTGACAGGGGGCGGAACGAGCAGTACTTC.